These 11 T cell receptor beta chains originate from one sample sequenced in a study of cytomegalovirus exposure and HLA in healthy donors. PCR amplification relied on 60 Vbeta primers (plus 13 Jbeta primers). The data were produced by immunoSEQ multiplex PCR, yet TCRdb's version contains in-frame clones alone and is incomplete. The repertoire holds fewer than 150,000 clones, with approximately 15% as singletons. Sequenced: PBMCs. Receptors originate from a woman aged 18-29 years in good health and CMV-seronegative.

In this sample, this clone turned up a few times. J is TRBJ1-2 and V is TRBV7-6; 8 nucleotides match TRBD1. Losses at the gene ends were 5 bases for V and 7 bases for J; bases not matched to a gene: 9. This CDR3 spans 14 amino acids. Germline lookup yields CDR1 SGHVS and CDR2 FNYEAQ. The CDR3: CASSPPGGSGGYTF. The CDR3 DNA follows: TGTGCCAGCAGCCCTCCAGGGGGCTCAGGTGGCTACACCTTC.

The chain is built from TRBV7-2 and TRBJ2-2; TRBD2 matches at 9 bases. The CDR3 is 15 residues long. Germline CDR1 SGHTA, CDR2 FQGNSA. J lost 1 base, V lost 4 bases, and 1 base had no gene match. This CDR3 is CASSSSGVNTGELFF. Written as DNA, the CDR3 is TGTGCCAGCAGCTCTAGCGGGGTGAACACCGGGGAGCTGTTTTTT.

The V gene is TRBV7-8, the J gene TRBJ2-2; D is possibly TRBD1 (5 bases). CDR1 SGHVS and CDR2 FQNEAQ come from the germline V gene. The CDR3 runs 16 residues. The ends were cut back, 2 bases at V and 0 bases at J, with 10 bases in the middle. CDR3: CASSLRGRSNTGELFF. In DNA form, the CDR3 reads TGTGCCAGCAGCTTAAGGGGCAGGTCGAACACCGGGGAGCTGTTTTTT.

The V gene is TRBV28, the J gene TRBJ1-2, with 7 bases lining up with TRBD1. Looked up from germline, CDR1 is MDHEN and CDR2 is SYDVKM. This CDR3 comprises 16 residues. Unmatched junction bases numbered 12, after V lost 5 bases and J lost 3 bases. CDR3 sequence (DNA): TGTGCCAGCAGTAGTCCTGAACAGGGGCCCCACTATGGCTACACCTTC. Translation gives CASSSPEQGPHYGYTF.

This clone was observed a handful of times. V is TRBV5-1 and J is TRBJ2-1; possible D gene TRBD1, 6 bases. Between the trimmed V and J ends, which lost 2 bases and 7 bases, there was a span of 13 bases. The CDR3 totals 14 residues. Germline V gene data show CDR1 as SGHRS and CDR2 as YFSETQ. The chain's CDR3 is CASSFYQQGNEQFF. CDR3 bases: TGCGCCAGCAGCTTTTATCAACAGGGAAATGAGCAGTTCTTC.

This clone was detected a few times. V usage is TRBV9 and J usage is TRBJ1-1, with D maybe TRBD1 (5 bases). V lost 8 bases and J 5 bases, leaving 16 bases between the germline ends. This CDR3 comprises 13 residues. Germline values: CDR1 SGDLS, CDR2 YYNGEE. CDR3 DNA sequence: TGTGCCAGTGGAGAGGGACTAGGGACTGAAGCTTTCTTT. It encodes CASGEGLGTEAFF.

This chain links TRBV5-1 with TRBJ2-7, with a weak D call TRBD2 (5 bases). The CDR3 length is 12 residues. Germline-derived CDR1 and CDR2 are SGHRS and YFSETQ. Trimming shortened V by 4 bases and J by 4 bases, and 9 bases separated the two germline ends. The DNA for the CDR3 is TGCGCCAGCAGCCGCCGGGGATACGAGCAGTACTTC. Protein product: CASSRRGYEQYF. The complete variable domain, with remaining parts taken from reference TRBV5-1 and TRBJ2-7, reads KAGVTQTPRYLIKTRGQQVTLSCSPISGHRSVSWYQQTPGQGLQFLFEYFSETQRNKGNFPGRFSGRQFSNSRSEMNVSTLELGDSALYLCASSRRGYEQYFGPGTRLTVT.

V and J are TRBV5-8 and TRBJ2-3; the D is unclear. Germline V gives CDR1 SGHTS, CDR2 YDEGEE. This CDR3 has 13 residues. Trimming took 4 bases from V and 2 from J, leaving 8 bases between them. The CDR3 here is CASSPEDTDTQYF. CDR3 DNA sequence: TGTGCCAGCAGCCCAGAGGACACAGATACGCAGTATTTT. The full variable domain, its missing parts supplied by reference TRBV5-8 and TRBJ2-3, is EAGVTQSPTHLIKTRGQQATLRCSPISGHTSVYWYQQALGLGLQFLLWYDEGEERNRGNFPPRFSGRQFPNYSSELNVNALELEDSALYLCASSPEDTDTQYFGPGTRLTVL.

V usage is TRBV18 and J usage is TRBJ1-1; 7 bases fit TRBD1. The CDR3 is 15 amino acids. The germline gives CDR1 KGHSH, CDR2 LQKENI. The V gene end was trimmed by 6 bases and the J gene end by 0 bases; junction bases not matched to a gene: 7. In DNA form, the CDR3 reads TGTGCCAGCTCCCTGACAGGGATGATGAACACTGAAGCTTTCTTT. Translating it yields CASSLTGMMNTEAFF.

The V and J genes are TRBV5-1 and TRBJ2-5; 14 bases are shared with TRBD2. The CDR3 runs 17 residues. Germline lookup yields CDR1 SGHRS and CDR2 YFSETQ. Germline trimming cut 0 bases from V and 0 bases from J; bases unmatched to any gene: 1. In nucleotides, the CDR3 is TGCGCCAGCAGCTTGGGACTAGCGGGAGGGCACCAAGAGACCCAGTACTTC. As protein: CASSLGLAGGHQETQYF.

There are a few counts of this clone. Other DNA sequences in this sample translate to the same CDR3. The chain recombines TRBV30 with TRBJ1-5; D not certain. The CDR3 is 14 residues long. Looked up from germline, CDR1 is GTSNPN and CDR2 is SVGIG (reference sequence). V dropped 1 base and J dropped 1 base, with 8 bases sitting between them. The CDR3 sequence: CAWSAGLSNQPQHF. DNA of the CDR3: TGTGCCTGGAGTGCAGGATTGAGCAATCAGCCCCAGCATTTT.